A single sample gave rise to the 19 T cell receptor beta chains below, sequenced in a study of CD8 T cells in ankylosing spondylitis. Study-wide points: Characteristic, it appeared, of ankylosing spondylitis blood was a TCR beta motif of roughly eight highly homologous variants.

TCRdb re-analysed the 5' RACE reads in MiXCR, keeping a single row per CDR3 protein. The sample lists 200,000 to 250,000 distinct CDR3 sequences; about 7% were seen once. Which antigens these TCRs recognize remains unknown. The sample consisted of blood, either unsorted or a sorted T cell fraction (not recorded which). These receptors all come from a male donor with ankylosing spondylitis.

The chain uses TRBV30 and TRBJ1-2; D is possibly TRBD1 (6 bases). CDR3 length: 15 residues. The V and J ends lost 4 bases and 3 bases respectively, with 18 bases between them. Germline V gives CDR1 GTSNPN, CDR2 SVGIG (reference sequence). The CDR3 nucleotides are TGTGCCTGGATTCTAGGGGGGCTTGAGGACTATGGCTACACCTTC. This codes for CAWILGGLEDYGYTF. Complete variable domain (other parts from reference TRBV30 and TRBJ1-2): SQTIHQWPATLVQPVGSPLSLECTVEGTSNPNLYWYRQAAGRGLQLLFYSVGIGQISSEVPQNLSASRPQDRQFILSSKKLLLSDSGFYLCAWILGGLEDYGYTFGSGTRLTVV.

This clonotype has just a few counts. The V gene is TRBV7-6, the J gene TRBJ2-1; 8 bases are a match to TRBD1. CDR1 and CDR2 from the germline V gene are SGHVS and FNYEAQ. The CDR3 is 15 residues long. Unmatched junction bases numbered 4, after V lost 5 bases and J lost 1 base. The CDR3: CASSKGQASYNEQFF. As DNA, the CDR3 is TGTGCCAGCAGCAAGGGACAGGCTTCCTACAATGAGCAGTTCTTC.

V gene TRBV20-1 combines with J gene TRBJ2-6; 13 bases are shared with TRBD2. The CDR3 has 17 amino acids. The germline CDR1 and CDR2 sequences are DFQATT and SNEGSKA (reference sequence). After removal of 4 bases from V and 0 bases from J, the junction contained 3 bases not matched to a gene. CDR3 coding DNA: TGCAGTGCTATCGGACTAGCGGGGGCCTCTGGGGCCAACGTCCTGACTTTC. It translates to CSAIGLAGASGANVLTF.

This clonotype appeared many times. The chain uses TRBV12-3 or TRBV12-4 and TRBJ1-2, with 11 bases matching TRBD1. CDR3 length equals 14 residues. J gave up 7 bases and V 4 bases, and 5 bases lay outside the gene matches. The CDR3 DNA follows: TGTGCCAGCAGTTCCGGACAGGGGGCTGTTGGCTACACCTTC. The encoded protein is CASSSGQGAVGYTF.

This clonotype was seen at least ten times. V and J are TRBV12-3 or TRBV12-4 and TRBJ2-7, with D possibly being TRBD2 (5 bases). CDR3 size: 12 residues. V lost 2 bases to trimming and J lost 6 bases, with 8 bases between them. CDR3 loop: CASSLRRGEQYF. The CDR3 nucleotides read TGTGCCAGCAGTTTAAGACGGGGCGAGCAGTACTTC.

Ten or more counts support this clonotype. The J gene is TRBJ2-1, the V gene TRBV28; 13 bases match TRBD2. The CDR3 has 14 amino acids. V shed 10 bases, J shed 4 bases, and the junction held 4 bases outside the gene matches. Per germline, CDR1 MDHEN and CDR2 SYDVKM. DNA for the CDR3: TGTGCCACCGAGACTAGCGGGGGGTACAATGAGCAGTTCTTC. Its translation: CATETSGGYNEQFF.

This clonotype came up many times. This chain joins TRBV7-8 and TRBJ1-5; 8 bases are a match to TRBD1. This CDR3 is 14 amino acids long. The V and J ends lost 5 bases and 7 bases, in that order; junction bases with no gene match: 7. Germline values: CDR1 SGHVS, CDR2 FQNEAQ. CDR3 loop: CASSPWTGSQPQHF. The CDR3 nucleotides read TGTGCCAGCAGCCCCTGGACAGGGAGCCAGCCCCAGCATTTT.

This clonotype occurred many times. The CDR3 protein is CSVEGLNEKLFF. The DNA of the CDR3 is TGCAGCGTTGAAGGACTGAATGAAAAACTGTTTTTT. The chain uses TRBV29-1 and TRBJ1-4; D uncertain. The CDR3 is 12 amino acids. The germline V and J ends were trimmed by 1 base and 5 bases, with 5 bases remaining between them. Germline V gene data show CDR1 as SQVTM and CDR2 as ANQGSEA.

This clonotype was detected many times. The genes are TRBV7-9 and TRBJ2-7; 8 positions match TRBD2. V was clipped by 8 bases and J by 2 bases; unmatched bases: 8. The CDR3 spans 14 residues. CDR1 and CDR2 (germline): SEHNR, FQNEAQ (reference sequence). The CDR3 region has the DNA TGTGCCAGCCTCAGCGGGGGCGCAACCTACGAGCAGTACTTC. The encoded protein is CASLSGGATYEQYF. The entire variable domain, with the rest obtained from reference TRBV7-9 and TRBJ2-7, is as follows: DTGVSQNPRHKITKRGQNVTFRCDPISEHNRLYWYRQTLGQGPEFLTYFQNEAQLEKSRLLSDRFSAERPKGSFSTLEIQRTEQGDSAMYLCASLSGGATYEQYFGPGTRLTVT.

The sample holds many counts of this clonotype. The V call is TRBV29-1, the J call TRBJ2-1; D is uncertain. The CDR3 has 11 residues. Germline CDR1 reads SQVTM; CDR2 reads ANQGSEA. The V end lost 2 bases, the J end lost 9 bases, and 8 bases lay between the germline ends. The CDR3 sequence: CSVESQPEQFF. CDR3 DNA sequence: TGCAGCGTTGAATCTCAGCCTGAGCAGTTCTTC.

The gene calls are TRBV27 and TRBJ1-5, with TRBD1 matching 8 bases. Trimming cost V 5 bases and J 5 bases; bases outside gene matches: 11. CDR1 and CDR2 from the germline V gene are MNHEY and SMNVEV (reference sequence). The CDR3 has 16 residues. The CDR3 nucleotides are TGTGCCAGCAGTATCCCTGGACAGGGCCCCCATCAGCCCCAGCATTTT. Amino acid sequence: CASSIPGQGPHQPQHF.

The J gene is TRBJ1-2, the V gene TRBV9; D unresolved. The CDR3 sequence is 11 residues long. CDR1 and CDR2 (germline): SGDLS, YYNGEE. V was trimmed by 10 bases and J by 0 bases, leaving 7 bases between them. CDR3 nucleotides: TGTGCCCGCGAAGCTAACTATGGCTACACCTTC. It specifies CAREANYGYTF.

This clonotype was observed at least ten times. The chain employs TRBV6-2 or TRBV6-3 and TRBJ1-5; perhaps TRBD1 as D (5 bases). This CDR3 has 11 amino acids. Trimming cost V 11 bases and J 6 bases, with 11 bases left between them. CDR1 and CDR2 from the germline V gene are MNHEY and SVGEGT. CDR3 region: CAGGQGQPQHF. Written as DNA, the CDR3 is TGTGCCGGCGGGCAGGGTCAGCCCCAGCATTTT.

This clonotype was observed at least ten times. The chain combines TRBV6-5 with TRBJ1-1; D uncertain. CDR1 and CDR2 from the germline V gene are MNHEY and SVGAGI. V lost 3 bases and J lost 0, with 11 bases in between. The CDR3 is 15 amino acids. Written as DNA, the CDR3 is TGTGCCAGCAGTTATAACAGAGGAATGAACACTGAAGCTTTCTTT. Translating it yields CASSYNRGMNTEAFF.

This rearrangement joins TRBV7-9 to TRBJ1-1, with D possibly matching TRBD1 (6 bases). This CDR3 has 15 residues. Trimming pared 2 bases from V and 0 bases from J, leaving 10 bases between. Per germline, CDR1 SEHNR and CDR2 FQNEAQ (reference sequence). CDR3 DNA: TGTGCCAGCAGCTTACCCAGGGGTTTGAACACTGAAGCTTTCTTT. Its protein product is CASSLPRGLNTEAFF.

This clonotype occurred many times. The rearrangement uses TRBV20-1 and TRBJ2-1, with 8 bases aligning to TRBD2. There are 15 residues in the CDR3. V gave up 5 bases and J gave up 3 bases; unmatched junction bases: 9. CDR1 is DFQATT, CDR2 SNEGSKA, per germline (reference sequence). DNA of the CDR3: TGCAGTGCTTTCCCGGGACTAGAGGGCTACAATGAGCAGTTCTTC. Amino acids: CSAFPGLEGYNEQFF.

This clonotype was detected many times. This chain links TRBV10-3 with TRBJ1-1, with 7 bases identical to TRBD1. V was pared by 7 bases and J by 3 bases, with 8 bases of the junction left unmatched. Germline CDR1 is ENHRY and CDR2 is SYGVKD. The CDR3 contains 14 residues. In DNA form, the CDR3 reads TGTGCCATCAAGAACGGGACAGTTTACACTGAAGCTTTCTTT. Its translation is CAIKNGTVYTEAFF.

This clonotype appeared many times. The CDR3: CASSQGWGAPRDEQFF. CDR3 DNA sequence: TGCGCCAGCAGCCAAGGGTGGGGGGCCCCAAGGGATGAGCAGTTCTTC. The chain recombines TRBV4-3 with TRBJ2-1; tentatively, D is TRBD1 or TRBD2 (6 bases each). CDR1 LGHNA and CDR2 YSLEER come from the germline V gene. The germline V and J ends were trimmed by 1 base and 8 bases, with 18 bases remaining between them. The CDR3 length is 16 residues.

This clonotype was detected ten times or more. The CDR3 nucleotides read TGTGCCACCAGCAGACCGCCGGGACAGGGGGCTTTGGGCTACACCTTC. It is translated as CATSRPPGQGALGYTF. V gene TRBV15 combines with J gene TRBJ1-2; 12 bases match TRBD1. After removal of 2 bases from V and 8 bases from J, the junction contained 9 bases not matched to a gene. The germline V gene has CDR1 LNHNV and CDR2 YYDKDF (reference sequence). This CDR3 has 16 residues.